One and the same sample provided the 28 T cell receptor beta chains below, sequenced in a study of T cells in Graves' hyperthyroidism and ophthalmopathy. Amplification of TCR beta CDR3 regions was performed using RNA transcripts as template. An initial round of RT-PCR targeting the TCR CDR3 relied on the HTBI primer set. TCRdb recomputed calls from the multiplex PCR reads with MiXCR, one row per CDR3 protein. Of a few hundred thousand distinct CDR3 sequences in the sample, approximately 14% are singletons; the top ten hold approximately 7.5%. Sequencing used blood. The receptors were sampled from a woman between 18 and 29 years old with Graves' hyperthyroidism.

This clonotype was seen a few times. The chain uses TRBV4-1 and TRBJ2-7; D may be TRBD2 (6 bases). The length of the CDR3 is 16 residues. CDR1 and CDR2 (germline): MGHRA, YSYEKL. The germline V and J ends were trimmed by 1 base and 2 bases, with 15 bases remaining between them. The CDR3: CASSQVGGVFTYEQYF. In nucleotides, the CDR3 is TGCGCCAGCAGCCAAGTGGGCGGGGTATTCACCTACGAGCAGTACTTC.

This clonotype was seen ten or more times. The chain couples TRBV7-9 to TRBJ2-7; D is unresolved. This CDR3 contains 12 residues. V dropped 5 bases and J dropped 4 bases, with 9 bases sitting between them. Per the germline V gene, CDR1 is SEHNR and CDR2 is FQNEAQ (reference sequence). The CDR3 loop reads CASSPGRYEQYF. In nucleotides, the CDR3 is TGTGCCAGCAGCCCCGGTAGGTACGAGCAGTACTTC. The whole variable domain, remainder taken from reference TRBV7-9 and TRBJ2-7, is DTGVSQNPRHKITKRGQNVTFRCDPISEHNRLYWYRQTLGQGPEFLTYFQNEAQLEKSRLLSDRFSAERPKGSFSTLEIQRTEQGDSAMYLCASSPGRYEQYFGPGTRLTVT.

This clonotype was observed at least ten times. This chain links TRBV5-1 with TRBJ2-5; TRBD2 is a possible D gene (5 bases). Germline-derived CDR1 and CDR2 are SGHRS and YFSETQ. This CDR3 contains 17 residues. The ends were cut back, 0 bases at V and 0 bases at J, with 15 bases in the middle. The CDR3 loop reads CASSLGLASAYQETQYF. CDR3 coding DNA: TGCGCCAGCAGCTTGGGGCTAGCATCCGCCTACCAAGAGACCCAGTACTTC. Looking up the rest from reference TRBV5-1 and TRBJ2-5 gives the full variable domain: KAGVTQTPRYLIKTRGQQVTLSCSPISGHRSVSWYQQTPGQGLQFLFEYFSETQRNKGNFPGRFSGRQFSNSRSEMNVSTLELGDSALYLCASSLGLASAYQETQYFGPGTRLLVL.

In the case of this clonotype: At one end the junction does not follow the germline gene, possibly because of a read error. CDR3 bases: TGTGCCAGCAAAGGTTCATCGGATCCCTATGGCCACACCTTC. Its translation: CASKGSSDPYGHTF. This chain joins TRBV2 and TRBJ1-2; D is undetermined. This CDR3 is 14 amino acids long. Germline V CDR1 and CDR2: SNHLY, FYNNEI.

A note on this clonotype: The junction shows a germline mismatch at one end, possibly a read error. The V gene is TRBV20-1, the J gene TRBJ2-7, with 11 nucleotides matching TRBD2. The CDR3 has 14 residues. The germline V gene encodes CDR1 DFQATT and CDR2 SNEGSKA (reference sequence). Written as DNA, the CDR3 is TGCAGTGCAAATAGCGGGAGGGCCTCCCACGAGCAGTACTTC. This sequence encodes CSANSGRASHEQYF.

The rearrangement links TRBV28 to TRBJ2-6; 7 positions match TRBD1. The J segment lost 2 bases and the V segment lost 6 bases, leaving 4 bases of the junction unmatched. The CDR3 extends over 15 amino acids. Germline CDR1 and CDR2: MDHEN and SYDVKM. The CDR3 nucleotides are TGTGCCAGCAGCATAACAGGGGCTGGGGCCAACGTCCTGACTTTC. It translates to CASSITGAGANVLTF.

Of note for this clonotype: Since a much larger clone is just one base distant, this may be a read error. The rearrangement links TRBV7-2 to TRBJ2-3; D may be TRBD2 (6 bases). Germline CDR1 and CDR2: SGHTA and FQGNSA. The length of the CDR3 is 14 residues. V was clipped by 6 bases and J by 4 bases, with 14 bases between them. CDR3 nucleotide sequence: TGTGCCAGCAGTCGCGGGGTAGCGGCAGATACGCAGTATTTT. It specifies CASSRGVAADTQYF.

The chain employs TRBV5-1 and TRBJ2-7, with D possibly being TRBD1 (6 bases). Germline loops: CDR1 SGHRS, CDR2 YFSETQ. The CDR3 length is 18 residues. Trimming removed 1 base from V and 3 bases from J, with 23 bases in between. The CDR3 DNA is TGCGCCAGCAGCTTGAGATGGATCAACAGGGAAAGAGTCTACGAGCAGTACTTC. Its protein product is CASSLRWINRERVYEQYF. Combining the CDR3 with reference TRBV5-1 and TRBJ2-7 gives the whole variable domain KAGVTQTPRYLIKTRGQQVTLSCSPISGHRSVSWYQQTPGQGLQFLFEYFSETQRNKGNFPGRFSGRQFSNSRSEMNVSTLELGDSALYLCASSLRWINRERVYEQYFGPGTRLTVT.

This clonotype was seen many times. The CDR3 protein is CSTAGGMNTEAFF. Here the CDR3 DNA reads TGCAGCACTGCAGGGGGCATGAACACTGAAGCTTTCTTT. The V gene is TRBV29-1, the J gene TRBJ1-1; 8 bases are shared with TRBD1. J was trimmed by 0 bases and V by 8 bases; bases with no gene match: 5. The CDR3 contains 13 residues. Germline V gene sequence: CDR1 SQVTM, CDR2 ANQGSEA.

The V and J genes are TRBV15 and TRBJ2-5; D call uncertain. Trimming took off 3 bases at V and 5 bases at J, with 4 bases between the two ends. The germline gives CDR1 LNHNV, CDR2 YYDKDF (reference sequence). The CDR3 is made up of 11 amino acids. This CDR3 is CATSRFETQYF. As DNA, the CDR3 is TGTGCCACCAGCAGGTTTGAGACCCAGTACTTC.

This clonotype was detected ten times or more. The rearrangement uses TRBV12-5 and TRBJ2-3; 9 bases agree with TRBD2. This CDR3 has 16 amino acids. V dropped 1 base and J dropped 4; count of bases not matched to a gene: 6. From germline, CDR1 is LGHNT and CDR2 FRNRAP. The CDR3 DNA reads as TGTGCTAGTGGTTTGGGGACTAGCGTCGCGGCAGATACGCAGTATTTT. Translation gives CASGLGTSVAADTQYF.

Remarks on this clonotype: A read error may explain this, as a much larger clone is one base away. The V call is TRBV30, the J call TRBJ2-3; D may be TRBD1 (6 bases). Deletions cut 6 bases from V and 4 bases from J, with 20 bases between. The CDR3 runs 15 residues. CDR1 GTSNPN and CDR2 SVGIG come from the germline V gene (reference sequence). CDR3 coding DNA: TGTGCCTGCCCACTACAGGGTTACGGCGCAGATACGCAGTATTTT. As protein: CACPLQGYGADTQYF.

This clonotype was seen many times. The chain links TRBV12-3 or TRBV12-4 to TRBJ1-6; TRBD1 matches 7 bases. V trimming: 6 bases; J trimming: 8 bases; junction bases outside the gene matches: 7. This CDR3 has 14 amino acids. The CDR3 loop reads CASSNRGWDSPLHF. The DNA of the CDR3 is TGTGCCAGCAGCAACAGGGGCTGGGATTCACCCCTCCACTTT.

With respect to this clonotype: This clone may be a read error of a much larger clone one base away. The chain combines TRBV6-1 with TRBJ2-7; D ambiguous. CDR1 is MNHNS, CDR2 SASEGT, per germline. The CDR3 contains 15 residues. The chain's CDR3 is CASSEYLGSTYGQYF. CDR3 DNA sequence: TGTGCCAGCAGTGAATATTTAGGCAGTACCTACGGGCAGTACTTC.

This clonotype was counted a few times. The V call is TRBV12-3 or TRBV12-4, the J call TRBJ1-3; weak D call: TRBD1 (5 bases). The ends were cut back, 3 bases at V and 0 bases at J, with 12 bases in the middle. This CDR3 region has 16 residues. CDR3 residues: CASSFIGGGSGNTIYF. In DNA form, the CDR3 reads TGTGCCAGCAGTTTCATTGGGGGTGGCTCTGGAAACACCATATATTTT.

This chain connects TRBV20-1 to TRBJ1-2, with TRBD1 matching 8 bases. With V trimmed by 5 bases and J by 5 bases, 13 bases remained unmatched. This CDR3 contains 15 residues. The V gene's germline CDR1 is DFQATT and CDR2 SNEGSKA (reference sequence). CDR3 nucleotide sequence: TGCAGTGCTCCACCGCGGACAGGGCGAACGTATGGCTACACCTTC. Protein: CSAPPRTGRTYGYTF.

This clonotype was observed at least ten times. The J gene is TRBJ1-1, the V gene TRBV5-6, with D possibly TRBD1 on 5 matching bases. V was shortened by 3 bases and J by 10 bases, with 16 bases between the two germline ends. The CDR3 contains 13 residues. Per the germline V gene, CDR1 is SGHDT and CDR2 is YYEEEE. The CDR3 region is CASSYGALHGAFF. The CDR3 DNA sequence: TGTGCCAGCAGCTACGGGGCACTACATGGAGCTTTCTTT.

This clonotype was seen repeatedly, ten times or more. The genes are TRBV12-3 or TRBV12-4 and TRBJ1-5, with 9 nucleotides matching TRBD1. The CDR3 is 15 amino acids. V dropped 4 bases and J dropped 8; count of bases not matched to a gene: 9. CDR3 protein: CASSSGQGSGKPQHF. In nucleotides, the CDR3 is TGTGCCAGCAGTTCCGGACAGGGGTCGGGAAAGCCCCAGCATTTT.

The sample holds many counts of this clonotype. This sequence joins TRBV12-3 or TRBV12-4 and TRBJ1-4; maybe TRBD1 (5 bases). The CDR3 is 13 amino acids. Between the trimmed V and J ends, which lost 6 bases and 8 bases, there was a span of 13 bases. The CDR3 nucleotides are TGTGCCAGCAGCCGGCAGGGTCCCGAAAAACTGTTTTTT. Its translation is CASSRQGPEKLFF.

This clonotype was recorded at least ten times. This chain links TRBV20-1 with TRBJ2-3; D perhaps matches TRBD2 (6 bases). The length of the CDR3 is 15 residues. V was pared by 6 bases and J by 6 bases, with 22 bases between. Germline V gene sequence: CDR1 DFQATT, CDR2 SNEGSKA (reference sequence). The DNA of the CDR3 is TGCAGTGCATCCGGGGGATTGTCGACGTCGGATACGCAGTATTTT. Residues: CSASGGLSTSDTQYF.

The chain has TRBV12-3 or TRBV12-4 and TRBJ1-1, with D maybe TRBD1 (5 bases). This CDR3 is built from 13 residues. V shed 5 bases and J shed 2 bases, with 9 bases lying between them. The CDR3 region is CASSRDANTEAFF. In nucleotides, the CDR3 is TGTGCCAGCAGTAGGGACGCCAACACTGAAGCTTTCTTT.

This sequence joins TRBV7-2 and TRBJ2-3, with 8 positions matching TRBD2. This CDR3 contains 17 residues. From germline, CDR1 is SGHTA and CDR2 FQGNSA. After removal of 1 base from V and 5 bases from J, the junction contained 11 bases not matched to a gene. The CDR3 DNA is TGTGCCAGCAGCTTAGTAGCCGGGAGGGCGGGAAGAGATACGCAGTATTTT. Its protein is CASSLVAGRAGRDTQYF.

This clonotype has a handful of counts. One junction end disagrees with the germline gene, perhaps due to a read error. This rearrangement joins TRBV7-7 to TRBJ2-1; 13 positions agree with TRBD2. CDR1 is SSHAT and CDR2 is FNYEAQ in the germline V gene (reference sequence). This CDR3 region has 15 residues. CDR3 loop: CASSSGLAGTNEQFF. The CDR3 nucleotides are TGTGCTAGCAGCTCGGGACTAGCGGGAACTAATGAGCAGTTCTTC.

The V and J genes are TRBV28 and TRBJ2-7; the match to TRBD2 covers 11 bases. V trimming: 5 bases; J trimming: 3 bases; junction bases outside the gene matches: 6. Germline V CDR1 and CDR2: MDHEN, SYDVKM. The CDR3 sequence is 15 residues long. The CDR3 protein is CASSGSGRDGYEQYF. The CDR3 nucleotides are TGTGCCAGCAGTGGTAGCGGGAGGGACGGCTACGAGCAGTACTTC.

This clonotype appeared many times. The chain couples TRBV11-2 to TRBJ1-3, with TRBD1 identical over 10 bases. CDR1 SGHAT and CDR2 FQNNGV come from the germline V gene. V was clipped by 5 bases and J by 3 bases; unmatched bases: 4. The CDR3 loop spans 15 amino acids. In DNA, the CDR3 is TGTGCCAGCAGCCGACAGGGGGCGAGTGGAAACACCATATATTTT. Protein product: CASSRQGASGNTIYF.

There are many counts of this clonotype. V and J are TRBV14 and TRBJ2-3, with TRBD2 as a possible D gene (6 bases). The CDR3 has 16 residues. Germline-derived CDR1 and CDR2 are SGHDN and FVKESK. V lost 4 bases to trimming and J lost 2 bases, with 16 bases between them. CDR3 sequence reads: CASSRGTLSSTDTQYF. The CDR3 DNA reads TGTGCCAGCAGCCGCGGGACCCTCTCCTCCACAGATACGCAGTATTTT.

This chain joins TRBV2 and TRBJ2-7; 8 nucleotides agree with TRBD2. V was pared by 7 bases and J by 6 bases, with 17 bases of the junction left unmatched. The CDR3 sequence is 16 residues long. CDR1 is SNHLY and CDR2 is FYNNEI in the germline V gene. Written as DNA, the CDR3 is TGTGCCAGCACCCGTGGGGGAGCGGGAGTAGTCGGCGAGCAGTACTTC. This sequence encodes CASTRGGAGVVGEQYF.

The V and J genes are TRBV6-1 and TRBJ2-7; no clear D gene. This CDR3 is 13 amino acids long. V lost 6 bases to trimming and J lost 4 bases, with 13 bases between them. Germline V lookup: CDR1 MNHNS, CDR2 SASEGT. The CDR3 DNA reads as TGTGCCAGCAGCGGGCCGGGCGAGTACGAGCAGTACTTC. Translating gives CASSGPGEYEQYF.